A selection of T cell receptor beta chains follows, all from one sample in a study of blood T cells in healthy people across ages. MiXCR, run by TCRdb on the 5' RACE reads, gives a single entry per CDR3 protein. The data contain almost 1 million distinct CDR3 sequences, roughly half of them singletons. Sequenced material: blood. These receptors were obtained from a woman in her fifties or sixties in good health. Each CDR3 is given with its conserved first and last residue. Fields, in order: D gene, V gene, J gene, clone size, CDR3 DNA, CDR3 protein. D genes are given only for firm matches. Clone sizes are given selectively: once, few, many, or a class where the clone is expanded.

>NA|TRBV4-3|TRBJ2-7|NA
TGCGCCAGCAGCCAACTGACAGGCAGCCACGAGCAGTACTTC
CASSQLTGSHEQYF
>TRBD2|TRBV2|TRBJ2-1|NA
TGTGCCAGCAGTCAACACGGACTAGTTGAGCAGTTCTTC
CASSQHGLVEQFF
>NA|TRBV15|TRBJ2-5|NA
TGTGCCACCACCCCGGGGGACCAAGAGACCCAGTACTTC
CATTPGDQETQYF
>NA|TRBV6-6|TRBJ2-7|many
TGTGCCAGCAGTTACTCGATTTCCTACGAGCAGTACTTC
CASSYSISYEQYF
>NA|TRBV20-1|TRBJ2-7|NA
TGCAGTGCTCCCCGACAGAGCTACGAGCAGTACTTC
CSAPRQSYEQYF
>NA|TRBV7-8|TRBJ1-5|NA
TGTGCCAGCAGCTTACTGCAGGGCTGGTATAGCAATCAGCCCCAGCATTTT
CASSLLQGWYSNQPQHF
>TRBD2|TRBV11-2|TRBJ2-5|few
TGTGCCAGCAGCCCAGGACTAGCGGGAGTGTCCCCGTCCGAGACCCAGTACTTC
CASSPGLAGVSPSETQYF
>NA|TRBV20-1|TRBJ2-7|few
TGCAGTGCCCATATAGCACAGGGAGTAGGCGAGCAGTACTTC
CSAHIAQGVGEQYF
>TRBD1|TRBV4-1|TRBJ2-1|NA
TGCGCCAGCAGCCAAGTACAGGGGCCGGGGTATGAGCAGTTCTTC
CASSQVQGPGYEQFF
>NA|TRBV11-2|TRBJ2-6|NA
TGTGCCAGCAGGGCAGGCTGGTCTGGGGCCAACGTCCTGACTTTC
CASRAGWSGANVLTF
>NA|TRBV20-1|TRBJ1-5|NA
TGCAGTGCTAGAGGACCCCGGGATCAGCCCCAGCATTTT
CSARGPRDQPQHF
>NA|TRBV20-1|TRBJ1-2|NA
TGCAGTGCTAGGATTCAGCTGGTGGTAGGATATGGCTACACCTTC
CSARIQLVVGYGYTF
>NA|TRBV7-2|TRBJ2-3|few
TGTGCCAGCAGAATTGGGGGCACAGATACGCAGTATTTT
CASRIGGTDTQYF
>TRBD1|TRBV11-2|TRBJ2-5|NA
TGTGCCAGCAGCTTAAACAGGGGTCACCAAGAGACCCAGTACTTC
CASSLNRGHQETQYF
>NA|TRBV15|TRBJ1-2|NA
TGTGCCACCAGCAGAACCAGAGAAGGGTATGGCTACACCTTC
CATSRTREGYGYTF
>TRBD1|TRBV28|TRBJ1-6|NA
TGTGCCAGCAGTTTATACCCTCAGGGGGTGGATTCACCCCTCCACTTT
CASSLYPQGVDSPLHF
>TRBD1|TRBV4-2|TRBJ2-1|NA
TGTGCCAGCAGCCAATTAGACAGGGGGTTCGGCTCCTACAATGAGCAGTTCTTC
CASSQLDRGFGSYNEQFF
>TRBD1|TRBV30|TRBJ1-4|once
TGTGCCTGGAGTACACAACAGGGGGCTAATGAAAAACCGTTTTTT
CAWSTQQGANEKPFF
>TRBD2|TRBV5-1|TRBJ2-5|once
TGCGCCAGCAGCCGGGAGGGGCAAATTAGGAATGAGCAGTACTTC
CASSREGQIRNEQYF
>NA|TRBV20-1|TRBJ1-5|NA
TGCAGTGCTAGGCCAACCAGGGGAAGCAATCAGCCCCAGCATTTT
CSARPTRGSNQPQHF
>NA|TRBV5-1|TRBJ2-7|few
TGCGCCAGCAGCTTGGGACACCTCCAGGGCGAGCAGTACTTC
CASSLGHLQGEQYF
>TRBD1|TRBV27|TRBJ2-1|NA
TGTGCCAGCAGTGCGGGGACAGGGGTCTCAAAGTTCTTC
CASSAGTGVSKFF
>NA|TRBV15|TRBJ2-7|few
TGTGCCACCAGCAGAGAGGGCTTCCTATCCTACGAGCAGTACTTC
CATSREGFLSYEQYF
>TRBD2|TRBV10-3|TRBJ2-7|few
TGTGCCATCAGTCCCCTAGCGGACTCCTACGAGCAGTACTTC
CAISPLADSYEQYF
>NA|TRBV28|TRBJ1-6|NA
TGTGCCAGCAAAAGAGGAAATTCACCCCTCCACTTT
CASKRGNSPLHF
>NA|TRBV25-1|TRBJ2-7|many
TGTGCCAGCAGTCTCACTGACTACGAGCAGTACTTC
CASSLTDYEQYF
>TRBD2|TRBV4-1|TRBJ2-5|few
TGCGCCAGCAGCCAAGAAGAGGGACTAGCCTGGAAGACCCAGTACTTC
CASSQEEGLAWKTQYF
>NA|TRBV6-1|TRBJ2-7|NA
TGTGCCAGTCTAGCGCTACAGTATAACGTCGAGCAGTACTTC
CASLALQYNVEQYF
>TRBD2|TRBV20-1|TRBJ2-1|many
TGCAGTGCTACCCTTAAGAGCGGGAGCGATTACAATGAGCAGTTCTTC
CSATLKSGSDYNEQFF
>NA|TRBV20-1|TRBJ2-3|many
TGCAGTGCTAGATCTCTCCGGAGGGCCGCAGATACGCAGTATTTT
CSARSLRRAADTQYF
>NA|TRBV27|TRBJ2-3|NA
TGTGCCAGCAATCCGTACTGGGGCGCTAGCACAGATACGCAGTATTTT
CASNPYWGASTDTQYF
>NA|TRBV7-2|TRBJ1-4|NA
TGTGCCAGCAGCTTAGTACCCCCAACTGACGGGGTTCGAACTAATGAAAAACTGTTTTTT
CASSLVPPTDGVRTNEKLFF
>TRBD1|TRBV12-3/TRBV12-4|TRBJ1-1|NA
TGTGCCAGCGGACTTACAGGGGAAACTGAAGCTTTCTTT
CASGLTGETEAFF
>NA|TRBV5-1|TRBJ2-1|NA
TGCGCCAGCAGCTTGGCCATGCGGGTTCCCTACAATGAGCAGTTCTTC
CASSLAMRVPYNEQFF
>NA|TRBV24-1|TRBJ2-1|once
TGTGCCACCAGTGATTTGGAGAGCTCCTACAATGAGCAGTTCTTC
CATSDLESSYNEQFF
>TRBD1|TRBV20-1|TRBJ1-4|NA
TGCAGTGCTAGAGGGCAAGAGGGGGCGGGGGAAAAACTGTTTTTT
CSARGQEGAGEKLFF
>NA|TRBV29-1|TRBJ1-2|NA
TGCAGCGTTGAGTCTAGGGGATCAAACTACTATGGCTACACCTTC
CSVESRGSNYYGYTF
>NA|TRBV6-5|TRBJ2-7|few
TGTGCCAGCAGTGACTCTGGAGCGGATGAGCAGTACTTC
CASSDSGADEQYF
>TRBD2|TRBV6-2/TRBV6-3|TRBJ2-7|few
TGTGCCAGTACCGGGACGGGAGGCTACGAGCAGTACTTC
CASTGTGGYEQYF
>TRBD2|TRBV7-9|TRBJ2-1|many
TGTGCCAGCAGTCCAGCGGGAGTAGCATCCTACAATGAGCAGTTCTTC
CASSPAGVASYNEQFF
>TRBD1|TRBV7-2|TRBJ1-2|NA
TGTGCCAGCAGCTTAGCGGCTCCGGGACAGGGGCTCTATGGCTACACCTTC
CASSLAAPGQGLYGYTF
>TRBD2|TRBV5-1|TRBJ2-1|NA
TGCGCCAGCAGCTTGGGAGCGGGACGGTCCCATGAGCAGTTCTTC
CASSLGAGRSHEQFF
>NA|TRBV6-5|TRBJ2-7|NA
TGTGCCAGCCAATCGGTGGGGGGATACGAGCAGTACTTC
CASQSVGGYEQYF
>TRBD2|TRBV4-1|TRBJ2-7|NA
TGCGCCAGCACGATGGGTGGCGGGAGCTCGGACGAGCAGTACTTC
CASTMGGGSSDEQYF
>TRBD1|TRBV5-1|TRBJ2-5|few
TGCGCCAGCAGCTTGAGGGGGCCAGCCCCCTCGGAGACCCAGTACTTC
CASSLRGPAPSETQYF